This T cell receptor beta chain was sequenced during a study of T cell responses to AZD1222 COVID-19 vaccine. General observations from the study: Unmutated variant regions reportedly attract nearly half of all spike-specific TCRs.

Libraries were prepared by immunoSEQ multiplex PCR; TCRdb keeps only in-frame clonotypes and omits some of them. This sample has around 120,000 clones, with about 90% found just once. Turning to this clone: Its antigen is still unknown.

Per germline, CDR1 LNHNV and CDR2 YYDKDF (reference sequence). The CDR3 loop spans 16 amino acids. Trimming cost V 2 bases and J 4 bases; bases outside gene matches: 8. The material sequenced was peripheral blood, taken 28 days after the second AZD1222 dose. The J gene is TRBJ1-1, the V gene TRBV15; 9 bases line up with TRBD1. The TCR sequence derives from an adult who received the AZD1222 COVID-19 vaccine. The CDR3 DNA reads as TGTGCCACCAGCAGACCCGGGACAGGGTTTTTCACTGAAGCTTTCTTT. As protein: CATSRPGTGFFTEAFF.